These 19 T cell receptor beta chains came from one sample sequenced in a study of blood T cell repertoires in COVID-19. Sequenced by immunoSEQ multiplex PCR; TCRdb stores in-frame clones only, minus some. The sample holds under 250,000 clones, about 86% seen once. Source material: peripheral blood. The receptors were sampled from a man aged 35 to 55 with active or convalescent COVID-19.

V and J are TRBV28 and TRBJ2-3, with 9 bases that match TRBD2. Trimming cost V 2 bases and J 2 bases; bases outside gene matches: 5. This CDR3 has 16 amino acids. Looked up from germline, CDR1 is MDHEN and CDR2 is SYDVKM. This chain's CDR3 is CASSLAGGPATDTQYF. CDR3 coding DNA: TGTGCCAGCAGTTTAGCGGGAGGGCCCGCCACAGATACGCAGTATTTT.

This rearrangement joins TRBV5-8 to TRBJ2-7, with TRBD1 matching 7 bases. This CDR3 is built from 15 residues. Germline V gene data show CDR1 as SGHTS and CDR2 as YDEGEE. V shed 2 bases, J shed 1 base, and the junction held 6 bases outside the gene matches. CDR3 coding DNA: TGTGCCAGCAGCTTCACCGGGACAGCGTCCTACGAGCAGTACTTC. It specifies CASSFTGTASYEQYF. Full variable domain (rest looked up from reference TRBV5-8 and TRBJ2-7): EAGVTQSPTHLIKTRGQQATLRCSPISGHTSVYWYQQALGLGLQFLLWYDEGEERNRGNFPPRFSGRQFPNYSSELNVNALELEDSALYLCASSFTGTASYEQYFGPGTRLTVT.

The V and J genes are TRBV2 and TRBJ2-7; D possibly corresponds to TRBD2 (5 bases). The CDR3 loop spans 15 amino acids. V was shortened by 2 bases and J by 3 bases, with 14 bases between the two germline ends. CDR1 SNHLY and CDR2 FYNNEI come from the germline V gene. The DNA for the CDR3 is TGTGCCAGCAGTGAACGAGGCGGGTATATCTACGAGCAGTACTTC. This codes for CASSERGGYIYEQYF.

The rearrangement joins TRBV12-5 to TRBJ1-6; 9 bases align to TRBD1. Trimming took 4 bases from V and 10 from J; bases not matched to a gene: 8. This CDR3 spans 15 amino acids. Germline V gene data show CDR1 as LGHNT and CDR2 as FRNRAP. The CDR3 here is CASGSLTGGGSPLHF. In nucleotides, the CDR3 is TGTGCTAGTGGTTCACTGACAGGGGGTGGATCACCCCTCCACTTT.

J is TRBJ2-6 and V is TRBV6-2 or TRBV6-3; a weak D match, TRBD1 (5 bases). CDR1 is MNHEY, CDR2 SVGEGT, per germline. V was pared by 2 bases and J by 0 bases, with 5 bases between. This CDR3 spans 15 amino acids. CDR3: CASSYDSSGANVLTF. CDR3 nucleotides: TGTGCCAGCAGTTACGACAGCTCTGGGGCCAACGTCCTGACTTTC.

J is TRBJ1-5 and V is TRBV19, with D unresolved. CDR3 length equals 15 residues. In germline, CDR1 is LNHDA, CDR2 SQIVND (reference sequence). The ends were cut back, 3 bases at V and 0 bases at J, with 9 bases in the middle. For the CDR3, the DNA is TGTGCCAGTAGTATGTGGTTAGATAGCAATCAGCCCCAGCATTTT. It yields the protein CASSMWLDSNQPQHF. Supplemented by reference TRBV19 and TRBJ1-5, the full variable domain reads DGGITQSPKYLFRKEGQNVTLSCEQNLNHDAMYWYRQDPGQGLRLIYYSQIVNDFQKGDIAEGYSVSREKKESFPLTVTSAQKNPTAFYLCASSMWLDSNQPQHFGDGTRLSIL.

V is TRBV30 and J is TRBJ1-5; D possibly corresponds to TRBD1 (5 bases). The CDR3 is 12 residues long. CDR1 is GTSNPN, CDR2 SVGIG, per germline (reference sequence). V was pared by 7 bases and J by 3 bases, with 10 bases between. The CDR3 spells CASGTYNQPQHF. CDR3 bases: TGTGCCTCGGGGACTTACAATCAGCCCCAGCATTTT. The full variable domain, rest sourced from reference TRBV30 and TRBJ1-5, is SQTIHQWPATLVQPVGSPLSLECTVEGTSNPNLYWYRQAAGRGLQLLFYSVGIGQISSEVPQNLSASRPQDRQFILSSKKLLLSDSGFYLCASGTYNQPQHFGDGTRLSIL.

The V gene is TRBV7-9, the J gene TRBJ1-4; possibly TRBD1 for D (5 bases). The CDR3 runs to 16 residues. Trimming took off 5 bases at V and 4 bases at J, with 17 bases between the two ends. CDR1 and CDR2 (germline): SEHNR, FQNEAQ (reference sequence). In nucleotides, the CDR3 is TGTGCCAGCAGCCCCCATTTAGGGGATATTAATGAAAAACTGTTTTTT. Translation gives CASSPHLGDINEKLFF. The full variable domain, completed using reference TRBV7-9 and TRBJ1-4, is DTGVSQNPRHKITKRGQNVTFRCDPISEHNRLYWYRQTLGQGPEFLTYFQNEAQLEKSRLLSDRFSAERPKGSFSTLEIQRTEQGDSAMYLCASSPHLGDINEKLFFGSGTQLSVL.

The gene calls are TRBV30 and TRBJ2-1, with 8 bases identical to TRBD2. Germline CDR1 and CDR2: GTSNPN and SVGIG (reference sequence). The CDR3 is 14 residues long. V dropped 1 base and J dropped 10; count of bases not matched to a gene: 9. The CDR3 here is CAWSAIAGWGEQFF. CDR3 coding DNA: TGTGCCTGGAGTGCCATAGCGGGGTGGGGCGAGCAGTTCTTC.

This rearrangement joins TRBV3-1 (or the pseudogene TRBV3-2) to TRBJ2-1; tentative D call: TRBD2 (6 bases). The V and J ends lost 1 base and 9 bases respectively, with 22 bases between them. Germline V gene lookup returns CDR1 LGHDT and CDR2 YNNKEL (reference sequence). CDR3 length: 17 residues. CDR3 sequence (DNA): TGTGCCAGCAGCCAAGGTACTAAAGCGGTCCACGGGGGTGAGCAGTTCTTC. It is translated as CASSQGTKAVHGGEQFF.

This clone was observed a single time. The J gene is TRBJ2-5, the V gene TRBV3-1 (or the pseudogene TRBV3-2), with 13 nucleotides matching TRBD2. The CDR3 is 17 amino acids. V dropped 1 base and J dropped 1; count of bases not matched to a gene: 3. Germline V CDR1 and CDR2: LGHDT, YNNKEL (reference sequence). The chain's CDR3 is CASSQALAGGIQETQYF. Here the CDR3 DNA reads TGTGCCAGCAGCCAAGCACTAGCGGGAGGGATCCAAGAGACCCAGTACTTC.

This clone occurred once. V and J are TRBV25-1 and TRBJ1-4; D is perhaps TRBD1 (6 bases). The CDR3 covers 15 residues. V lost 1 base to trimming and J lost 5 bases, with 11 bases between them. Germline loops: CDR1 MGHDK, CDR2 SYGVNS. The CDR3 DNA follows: TGTGCCAGCAGTGAATCAGGGGTAGTAAATGAAAAACTGTTTTTT. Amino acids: CASSESGVVNEKLFF.

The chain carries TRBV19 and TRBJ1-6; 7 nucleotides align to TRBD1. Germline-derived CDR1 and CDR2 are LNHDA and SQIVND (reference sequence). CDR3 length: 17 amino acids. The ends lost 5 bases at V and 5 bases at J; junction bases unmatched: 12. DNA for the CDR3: TGTGCCAGTAGTGCCGGACGACAGGGAACGGATAATTCACCCCTCCACTTT. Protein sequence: CASSAGRQGTDNSPLHF.

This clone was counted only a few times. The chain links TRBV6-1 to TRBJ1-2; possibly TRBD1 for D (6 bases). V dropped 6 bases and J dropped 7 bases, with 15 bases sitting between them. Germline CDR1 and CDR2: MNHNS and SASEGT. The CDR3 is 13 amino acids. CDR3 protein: CASRPQGTGGYTF. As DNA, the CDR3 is TGTGCCAGCAGACCACAGGGCACCGGTGGCTACACCTTC.

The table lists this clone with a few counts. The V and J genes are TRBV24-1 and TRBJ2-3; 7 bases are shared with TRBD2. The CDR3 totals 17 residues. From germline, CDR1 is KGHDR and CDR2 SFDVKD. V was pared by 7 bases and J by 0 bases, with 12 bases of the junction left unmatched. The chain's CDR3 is CATRGGSGLASTDTQYF. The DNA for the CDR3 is TGTGCCACCAGGGGAGGGTCCGGGCTTGCTAGCACAGATACGCAGTATTTT.

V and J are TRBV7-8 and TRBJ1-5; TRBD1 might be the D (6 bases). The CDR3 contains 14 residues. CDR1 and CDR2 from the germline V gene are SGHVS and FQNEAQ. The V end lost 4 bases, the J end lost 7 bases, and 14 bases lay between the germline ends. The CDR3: CASSYYRDYQPQHF. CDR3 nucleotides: TGTGCCAGCAGCTACTACAGGGATTACCAGCCCCAGCATTTT.

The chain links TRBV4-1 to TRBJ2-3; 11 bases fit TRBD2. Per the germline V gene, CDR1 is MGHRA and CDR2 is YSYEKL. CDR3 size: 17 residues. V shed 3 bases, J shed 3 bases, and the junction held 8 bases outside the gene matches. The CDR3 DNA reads TGCGCCAGCAGCCAGGGACTAGCGGAGGGGGGGACAGATACGCAGTATTTT. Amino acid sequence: CASSQGLAEGGTDTQYF.

CDR3 nucleotides: TGTGCCAGCAGCGATCAGGGCTATGGCTACACCTTC. Protein: CASSDQGYGYTF. The chain joins TRBV14 to TRBJ1-2, with D perhaps TRBD1 (5 bases). Trimming left V 5 bases short and J 4 bases short, with 8 bases between. CDR1 is SGHDN, CDR2 FVKESK, per germline. The CDR3 has 12 amino acids.

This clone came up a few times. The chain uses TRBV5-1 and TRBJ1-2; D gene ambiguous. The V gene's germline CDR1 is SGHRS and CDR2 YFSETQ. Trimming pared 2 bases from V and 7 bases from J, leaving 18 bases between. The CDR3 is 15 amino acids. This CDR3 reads CASSFNSATIAGYTF. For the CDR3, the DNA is TGCGCCAGCAGCTTTAACTCCGCCACAATAGCTGGCTACACCTTC. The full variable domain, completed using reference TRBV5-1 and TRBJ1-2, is KAGVTQTPRYLIKTRGQQVTLSCSPISGHRSVSWYQQTPGQGLQFLFEYFSETQRNKGNFPGRFSGRQFSNSRSEMNVSTLELGDSALYLCASSFNSATIAGYTFGSGTRLTVV.